The 31 T cell receptor beta chains below were found in one sample sequenced in a study of neurological immune-mediated disorders. TCRdb passed the 5' RACE reads through MiXCR, listing each CDR3 protein once. The sample shows about 38,000 distinct CDR3 sequences, 6.5% to 7.5% of them seen only once. The sample comprised CD4+ T cells from blood. The receptors were gathered from a middle-aged man in good health.

This clonotype was seen many times. The chain recombines TRBV20-1 with TRBJ1-5; D call uncertain. Germline loops: CDR1 DFQATT, CDR2 SNEGSKA (reference sequence). This CDR3 contains 15 residues. V shed 0 bases and J shed 10 bases, with 19 bases lying between them. CDR3 sequence reads: CSARDGPPAVRPQHF. As DNA, the CDR3 is TGCAGTGCTAGAGATGGCCCCCCGGCAGTCCGACCCCAGCATTTT.

The sample holds a few counts of this clonotype. CDR3 residues: CASSGTGVGETQYF. As DNA, the CDR3 is TGTGCCAGCAGCGGGACAGGGGTAGGAGAGACCCAGTACTTC. V and J are TRBV6-5 and TRBJ2-5; 10 nucleotides align to TRBD1. This CDR3 has 14 amino acids. The V segment lost 6 bases and the J segment 4 bases; nucleotides outside the gene matches: 5. The germline V gene encodes CDR1 MNHEY and CDR2 SVGAGI.

Ten or more counts support this clonotype. The chain couples TRBV9 to TRBJ2-7; a weak D match, TRBD1 (6 bases). This CDR3 is built from 15 residues. CDR1 and CDR2 (germline): SGDLS, YYNGEE. V was trimmed by 1 base and J by 2 bases, leaving 13 bases between them. The DNA for the CDR3 is TGTGCCAGCAGCGTAAGGCCAGGGGCTCCCTACGAGCAGTACTTC. Amino acids: CASSVRPGAPYEQYF.

In this sample, this clonotype turned up many times. V usage is TRBV28 and J usage is TRBJ2-7; no clear D. This CDR3 contains 12 residues. Trimming stripped 3 bases from V and 8 bases from J, with 11 bases between. Per germline, CDR1 MDHEN and CDR2 SYDVKM. The CDR3, as DNA: TGTGCCAGCAGTTTCCGTGGGCGCAAGCAGTACTTC. Translation gives CASSFRGRKQYF.

This clonotype was detected many times. The chain is built from TRBV28 and TRBJ2-5, with D possibly called TRBD1 or TRBD2 (5 bases each). Germline assignment: CDR1 MDHEN and CDR2 SYDVKM. This CDR3 comprises 15 residues. The V end lost 5 bases, the J end lost 5 bases, and 18 bases lay between the germline ends. CDR3 nucleotide sequence: TGTGCCAGCAGTCCCACCGGGACGGGCGGCGAGACCCAGTACTTC. Its translation: CASSPTGTGGETQYF.

This clonotype was detected ten times or more. V and J are TRBV9 and TRBJ2-1; a possible D gene is TRBD2 (5 bases). Trimming took off 4 bases at V and 6 bases at J, with 14 bases between the two ends. The CDR3 has 14 residues. The germline V gene encodes CDR1 SGDLS and CDR2 YYNGEE. The CDR3 spells CASSLSPGSNEQFF. The CDR3, as DNA: TGTGCCAGCAGCCTCTCCCCGGGAAGCAATGAGCAGTTCTTC.

This clonotype was seen repeatedly, ten times or more. The chain carries TRBV29-1 and TRBJ1-3, with D perhaps matching TRBD1 (6 bases). V was shortened by 7 bases and J by 0 bases, with 13 bases between the two germline ends. The germline gives CDR1 SQVTM, CDR2 ANQGSEA. The CDR3 spans 14 residues. CDR3 sequence reads: CSAKGGGSGNTIYF. The CDR3 DNA reads as TGCAGCGCCAAAGGGGGGGGCTCTGGAAACACCATATATTTT.

This clonotype was seen at least ten times. The V call is TRBV18, the J call TRBJ1-5; D call uncertain. The CDR3 is made up of 14 amino acids. CDR1 and CDR2 from the germline V gene are KGHSH and LQKENI. Between the trimmed V and J ends, which lost 3 bases and 5 bases, there was a span of 11 bases. The CDR3: CASSPSRGDQPQHF. The CDR3 DNA reads TGTGCCAGCTCACCCTCTCGCGGGGATCAGCCCCAGCATTTT.

This clonotype was counted ten times or more. J is TRBJ2-7 and V is TRBV5-6; D not certain. Per the germline V gene, CDR1 is SGHDT and CDR2 is YYEEEE. The CDR3 length is 11 residues. The V end was cut by 4 bases, the J end by 2 bases, with 4 bases between. The CDR3 DNA reads TGTGCCAGCAGCCACGCCTACGAGCAGTACTTC. It yields the protein CASSHAYEQYF.

There are many counts of this clonotype. The chain carries TRBV7-2 and TRBJ2-3, with D possibly TRBD2 on 6 matching bases. Germline loops: CDR1 SGHTA, CDR2 FQGNSA. The CDR3 totals 14 residues. Trimming stripped 4 bases from V and 2 bases from J, with 10 bases between. CDR3 nucleotides: TGTGCCAGCAGCTCGCGGACTACCACAGATACGCAGTATTTT. This translates into CASSSRTTTDTQYF.

The V gene is TRBV20-1, the J gene TRBJ2-3, with 8 bases matching TRBD2. Germline V CDR1 and CDR2: DFQATT, SNEGSKA (reference sequence). The CDR3 extends over 17 amino acids. Trimming at V came to 6 bases and at J to 0 bases, leaving 14 bases not matched to a gene. Written as DNA, the CDR3 is TGCAGTGCCACGCCCTTAACTAGCGGAGCAAGCACAGATACGCAGTATTTT. The encoded protein is CSATPLTSGASTDTQYF.

This clonotype appeared many times. The chain carries TRBV24-1 and TRBJ2-7; 8 bases align to TRBD1. The germline V gene has CDR1 KGHDR and CDR2 SFDVKD. The CDR3 loop spans 15 amino acids. With 6 bases clipped from V and 2 bases from J, the junction kept 8 bases outside the gene matches. This CDR3 is CATSPDRGGAYEQYF. The CDR3 DNA follows: TGTGCCACCAGTCCAGACAGGGGTGGGGCCTACGAGCAGTACTTC.

This clonotype was observed at least ten times. The genes are TRBV7-2 and TRBJ2-7; perhaps TRBD2 as D (6 bases). The length of the CDR3 is 14 residues. Germline CDR1 is SGHTA and CDR2 is FQGNSA. V shed 5 bases and J shed 5 bases, with 16 bases lying between them. The CDR3 protein is CASSSHGRSHEQYF. The CDR3 DNA is TGTGCCAGCAGCAGCCACGGGAGATCTCACGAGCAGTACTTC.

This clonotype occurred many times. V gene TRBV18 combines with J gene TRBJ2-7; 8 positions agree with TRBD1. Trimming removed 0 bases from V and 2 bases from J; junction bases left unmatched: 3. Germline V gene lookup returns CDR1 KGHSH and CDR2 LQKENI. This CDR3 has 15 amino acids. The CDR3 spells CASSPPTGGPYEQYF. Here the CDR3 DNA reads TGTGCCAGCTCACCACCTACAGGGGGTCCCTACGAGCAGTACTTC. Filled out from reference TRBV18 and TRBJ2-7, the complete variable domain reads NAGVMQNPRHLVRRRGQEARLRCSPMKGHSHVYWYRQLPEEGLKFMVYLQKENIIDESGMPKERFSAEFPKEGPSILRIQQVVRGDSAAYFCASSPPTGGPYEQYFGPGTRLTVT.

This clonotype has ten or more counts. The DNA for the CDR3 is TGTGCCAGTAGTCCCCGCGGGGGCGAGCAGTACTTC. As protein: CASSPRGGEQYF. The chain recombines TRBV19 with TRBJ2-7, with 7 nucleotides matching TRBD2. Losses at the gene ends were 5 bases for V and 6 bases for J; bases not matched to a gene: 4. Germline-derived CDR1 and CDR2 are LNHDA and SQIVND (reference sequence). This CDR3 spans 12 amino acids.

A few counts support this clonotype. The chain has TRBV3-1 and TRBJ2-1; D gene ambiguous. The V gene lost 2 bases and the J gene lost 1 base, with 9 bases spanning the gap. The length of the CDR3 is 15 residues. Germline lookup yields CDR1 LGHDT and CDR2 YNNKEL (reference sequence). CDR3 sequence (DNA): TGTGCCAGCAGCCAACAGGATCGATCCTACAATGAGCAGTTCTTC. The encoded protein is CASSQQDRSYNEQFF.

This clonotype was seen ten or more times. The chain carries TRBV4-2 and TRBJ2-7; maybe TRBD2 (5 bases). Germline V CDR1 and CDR2: LGHNA, YNFKEQ. This CDR3 is 13 amino acids long. V dropped 5 bases and J dropped 9 bases, with 17 bases sitting between them. CDR3 amino acids: CASSEEALSGQYF. The CDR3, as DNA: TGTGCCAGCAGCGAGGAGGCCCTCTCCGGGCAGTACTTC.

This clonotype was seen at least ten times. V and J are TRBV7-8 and TRBJ2-2, with TRBD2 identical over 12 bases. The ends lost 5 bases at V and 2 bases at J; junction bases unmatched: 6. From germline, CDR1 is SGHVS and CDR2 FQNEAQ. The CDR3 totals 17 residues. CDR3 in DNA: TGTGCCAGCAGCAAACGGACTAGCGGGGTTAACACCGGGGAGCTGTTTTTT. The encoded protein is CASSKRTSGVNTGELFF.

This clonotype was seen repeatedly, ten times or more. This rearrangement joins TRBV24-1 to TRBJ2-3; 9 nucleotides align to TRBD1. Looked up from germline, CDR1 is KGHDR and CDR2 is SFDVKD. This CDR3 contains 16 residues. V dropped 3 bases and J dropped 3; count of bases not matched to a gene: 6. This CDR3 is CATSDAKDRGTDTQYF. The CDR3 DNA reads as TGTGCCACCAGTGATGCGAAGGACAGGGGAACAGATACGCAGTATTTT.

V and J are TRBV5-1 and TRBJ2-3; D possibly matches TRBD1 or TRBD2 (5 bases each). The V end was cut by 2 bases, the J end by 3 bases, with 10 bases between. Germline lookup yields CDR1 SGHRS and CDR2 YFSETQ. The CDR3 has 14 residues. This CDR3 reads CASSFSGTTDTQYF. The CDR3 DNA is TGCGCCAGCAGCTTCTCCGGGACGACAGATACGCAGTATTTT.

Many counts were recorded for this clonotype. This chain connects TRBV2 to TRBJ2-1, with D possibly being TRBD1 or TRBD2 (5 bases each). Germline V gives CDR1 SNHLY, CDR2 FYNNEI. CDR3 length: 13 amino acids. Trimming removed 6 bases at V and 6 bases at J, with 12 bases between. The CDR3 DNA is TGTGCCAGCAGCTTCCGGGACCCCAATGAGCAGTTCTTC. This codes for CASSFRDPNEQFF.

This clonotype has a count of ten or more. The genes are TRBV20-1 and TRBJ1-1; D not certain. Germline CDR1 DFQATT, CDR2 SNEGSKA (reference sequence). The length of the CDR3 is 11 residues. The CDR3 loop is CTSTPNTEAFF. In nucleotides, the CDR3 is TGCACCTCGACACCGAACACTGAAGCTTTCTTT.

This clonotype has at least ten counts. The genes are TRBV10-3 and TRBJ2-7; a weak D match, TRBD2 (7 bases). V lost 5 bases and J 5 bases, leaving 10 bases between the germline ends. The CDR3 loop spans 12 amino acids. Germline V gene lookup returns CDR1 ENHRY and CDR2 SYGVKD. This chain's CDR3 is CAISKGGNEQYF. CDR3 nucleotides: TGTGCCATCAGTAAGGGGGGGAACGAGCAGTACTTC.

This clonotype came up many times. J is TRBJ2-5 and V is TRBV19; 7 nucleotides align to TRBD2. V dropped 6 bases and J dropped 1; count of bases not matched to a gene: 5. CDR1 and CDR2 (germline): LNHDA, SQIVND (reference sequence). The CDR3 has 14 residues. The CDR3 loop is CASRRSGIQETQYF. The CDR3 region has the DNA TGTGCCAGTAGAAGAAGCGGGATCCAAGAGACCCAGTACTTC.

This clonotype was counted ten times or more. The J gene is TRBJ2-1, the V gene TRBV7-2, with a possible D match to TRBD2 (7 bases). V was pared by 5 bases and J by 9 bases, with 20 bases between. The CDR3 is made up of 15 amino acids. Per germline, CDR1 SGHTA and CDR2 FQGNSA. The DNA for the CDR3 is TGTGCCAGCAGCCCACAGGGCGGGAGAGTGGCTGAGCAGTTCTTC. Protein product: CASSPQGGRVAEQFF.

This clonotype was counted only a few times. The J gene is TRBJ2-2, the V gene TRBV20-1, with a weak D call TRBD1 (7 bases). The CDR3 is 15 amino acids. V dropped 5 bases and J dropped 0 bases, with 13 bases sitting between them. In germline, CDR1 is DFQATT, CDR2 SNEGSKA (reference sequence). The CDR3 nucleotides are TGCAGTGCTCGCCAGGGGGGATCGAACACCGGGGAGCTGTTTTTT. Translated: CSARQGGSNTGELFF.

This clonotype was seen ten or more times. The V and J genes are TRBV14 and TRBJ2-7; TRBD2 matches at 9 bases. CDR1 and CDR2 (germline): SGHDN, FVKESK. V lost 1 base to trimming and J lost 0 bases; unmatched junction nucleotides: 22. The CDR3 runs to 22 residues. The CDR3 nucleotides are TGTGCCAGCAGCCAAGGACAATGGGTCGAGGGCTCGGCGGGAGGGCCCTCCTACGAGCAGTACTTC. Translating gives CASSQGQWVEGSAGGPSYEQYF.

This clonotype was detected many times. The CDR3, as DNA: TGTGCCAGCAGCCAACACGAAAACTATGGCTACACCTTC. It yields the protein CASSQHENYGYTF. The J gene is TRBJ1-2, the V gene TRBV7-9, with D unclear. The V and J ends lost 5 bases and 2 bases respectively, with 9 bases between them. The CDR3 is 13 residues long. CDR1 and CDR2 from the germline V gene are SEHNR and FQNEAQ (reference sequence).

The sample holds many counts of this clonotype. The V and J genes are TRBV20-1 and TRBJ2-5, with 7 bases that match TRBD1. CDR3 length equals 14 residues. Germline V gene sequence: CDR1 DFQATT, CDR2 SNEGSKA (reference sequence). Trimming at V came to 1 base and at J to 6 bases, leaving 8 bases not matched to a gene. The CDR3 coding sequence is TGCAGTGCTAGAGTCGGGACAGCCATTCAGACCCAGTACTTC. This encodes CSARVGTAIQTQYF.

This clonotype was seen ten or more times. The chain carries TRBV24-1 and TRBJ2-6; tentative D call: TRBD2 (6 bases). V was cut by 3 bases and J by 0 bases, with 11 bases left in between. In germline, CDR1 is KGHDR, CDR2 SFDVKD. The CDR3 extends over 17 amino acids. CDR3 coding DNA: TGTGCCACCAGTGATCCTGGGGGGAGCTCTGGGGCCAACGTCCTGACTTTC. This translates into CATSDPGGSSGANVLTF.

This clonotype has a count of ten or more. This chain connects TRBV4-3 to TRBJ2-1; the match to TRBD2 covers 9 bases. In germline, CDR1 is LGHNA, CDR2 YSLEER. The CDR3 covers 17 residues. The V and J ends lost 4 bases and 4 bases, in that order; junction bases with no gene match: 11. CDR3 bases: TGCGCCAGCAGCCTCGCCGCTGGCGGGAGGGAATACAATGAGCAGTTCTTC. Protein: CASSLAAGGREYNEQFF.